The source of this T cell receptor (beta chain) is a study of vaccination effects on CD4 cells after COVID-19 (dated by TCRdb to the early 2020s). Regarding the complete study: Across the study, the median time from the second dose to post-vaccine sampling was 72 days (range 14 to 241). The Oncomine TCR Beta short-read assay on an Illumina iSeq 100 was used to sequence cultures from other donors in the study. In both COVID-19 convalescent patients and infection-naive vaccine recipients, the study compared SARS-CoV-2 spike-specific CD4+ TCR repertoires from before mRNA vaccination with those from after it. The full study included 10 to 11 COVID-19 convalescent patients and several SARS-CoV-2-naive healthy vaccine recipients. The paper as a whole reports these results and caveats: In healthy vaccine recipients, vaccine-induced clones were almost all SARS-CoV-2 mono-reactive, with only 1 of 255 cross-reactive with common cold coronaviruses. Only a small number of convalescent patients were included, and no early post-infection timepoints were available, which limited the study. At late post-vaccination timepoints, both infection-induced and vaccine-induced clones showed marked clonal contraction, consistent with waning T cell responses.

Library creation used the immunoSEQ multiplex PCR assay. DNA from the CD4+ T cells that had been cultured and isolated underwent TCR beta CDR3 sequencing. The paper's processing steps were these. Non-productive TCR sequences were discarded, and reads were trimmed to the CDR3 region, with only CDR3s of 7 or more amino acids retained. Antigen-specific clonotypes were identified with the MANAFEST web app by comparing expansion in peptide wells against reference cultures. To count as positive, a clone had to show expansion at FDR<0.05 compared with the reference and with all other wells, an odds ratio above 5, and a frequency above 0.1% in two replicate wells. A clonotype was called cross-reactive if it was significantly expanded both in SARS-CoV-2 spike wells and in at least one common cold coronavirus spike condition. CDR3 similarity was assessed by Levenshtein distance using the stringdist R package, and unrooted trees were constructed with ape in R 3.6.1. Here the immuneACCESS table is served through TCRdb, limited to in-frame sequences with V and J called. Missing clones are a known gap in these copies; in checked studies unresolved V genes cover under half, and the rest lacks a known reason. V, J and clone size reflect that table, while D and trimming were determined from the DNA. This sample is represented by over 80,000 clones; roughly 80% of them were singletons. The biggest ten clones account for roughly 1.2% of the sample.

The ViraFEST assay stimulated PBMC with viral peptide pools and then used TCR sequencing to identify antigen-specific CD4+ T cell clonotypes by expansion. After 10 to 11 days of culture, CD4+ T cells were isolated with the EasySep CD4+ T cell isolation kit. Participants received two doses of either the BNT162b2 or the mRNA-1273 mRNA SARS-CoV-2 vaccine. Negative nucleocapsid antibody results before and after vaccination confirmed that the healthy vaccine recipients had no prior SARS-CoV-2 infection. Each well held around 1.9 million PBMC cultured in IMDM containing around 5.1% human AB serum, roughly 9.6 IU/ml IL-2 and gentamicin, along with about 9.3 ug/ml peptides. Half of the culture medium was replaced with fresh IL-2-containing medium on days 3 and 7. Unless noted otherwise, every peptide stimulation condition was cultured in triplicate wells. Using Ficoll-Paque Plus gradient centrifugation, PBMC were separated from whole blood and then either used fresh or cryopreserved at -140C. Overlapping peptide pools spanned the spike proteins of SARS-CoV-2 and the common cold coronaviruses HCoV-NL63, HCoV-OC43 and HCoV-229E. Genomic DNA was extracted from cultured CD4+ T cells with the QIAamp micro DNA kit.

The germline V gene (reference sequence) provides CDR1 LGHDT and CDR2 YNNKEL. The V end loses 4 bases and the J end loses 8 bases, and a stretch of 17 bases separates them. The CDR3 measures 14 amino acids from cysteine to phenylalanine. Here the CDR3 DNA is all that survives: 42 bases in frame from base 1. On this clone: The target of this receptor is not known. No much larger clonotype is one base removed from it; base qualities were not supplied.

The origin of this receptor is a human donor who received a COVID-19 vaccine. The sequencing used CD4+ T cells from PBMCs cultured with HCoV-OC43 spike peptides, collected after COVID-19 vaccination. The sample's cell subset or site label, decoded: HCoV-OC43 spike overlapping peptide pool stimulation. The rearrangement joined TRBV3-1 (or the pseudogene TRBV3-2) to TRBJ1-1; the D gene is perhaps TRBD1, on 6 matching bases. The CDR3 protein: CASSPAGGHREAFF. The DNA reads TGTGCCAGCAGCCCAGCGGGGGGGCACCGGGAAGCTTTCTTT.